A selection of T cell receptor beta chains follows, all from one sample in a study of shared clonotypes between healthy human individuals. Repertoires were generated with immunoSEQ multiplex PCR, while TCRdb's copy carries only in-frame clones and drops some. The repertoire has more than 450,000 clones, 60% to 85% of them found once; the top ten carry 13%. The material sequenced was PBMCs. Receptor source: a woman aged 40 to 50 in good health. Some clones in this sample may be carry-over from other donors' samples. The CDR3 runs from the conserved cysteine through the conserved F or W. D genes are given only for firm matches. Only part of the rows carry a size: once, few, many, or a class if the clone is expanded.

J: TRBJ1-5
D: TRBD1
V: TRBV19
size: NA
DNA: TGTGCCAGTAGTATACCGGGAGGGACAGGCAGAAGCCAGCCCCAGCATTTT
CDR3: CASSIPGGTGRSQPQHF

J: TRBJ2-1
D: NA
V: TRBV30
size: NA
DNA: TGTGCCTGGGCTGCCTCCTACAATGAGCAGTTCTTC
CDR3: CAWAASYNEQFF

J: TRBJ1-3
D: NA
V: TRBV29-1
size: NA
DNA: TGCAGCGTTGAAGTCTTGTCAGGGGTGAGCTCTGGAAACACCATATATTTT
CDR3: CSVEVLSGVSSGNTIYF

J: TRBJ2-6
D: NA
V: TRBV2
size: once
DNA: TGTGCCAGCAACCCCCTCGTGGGCTCTGGGGCCAACGTCCTGACTTTC
CDR3: CASNPLVGSGANVLTF

J: TRBJ2-7
D: TRBD2
V: TRBV7-8
size: NA
DNA: TGTGCCAGCAGCTTAGAGTTAGCGGGAGGCTCGTTGGCCTACGAGCAGTACTTC
CDR3: CASSLELAGGSLAYEQYF

J: TRBJ2-1
D: TRBD2
V: TRBV7-2
size: NA
DNA: TGTGCCAGCAGCCGACTAGCGGCCTACAATGAGCAGTTCTTC
CDR3: CASSRLAAYNEQFF

J: TRBJ1-6
D: NA
V: TRBV5-8
size: NA
DNA: TGTGCCAGCAGCTTGGGGCAGGAGAATTCACCCCTCCACTTT
CDR3: CASSLGQENSPLHF

J: TRBJ1-1
D: NA
V: TRBV10-3
size: NA
DNA: TGTGCCATCAGGGGACGATTGGGCACTGAAGCTTTCTTT
CDR3: CAIRGRLGTEAFF

J: TRBJ2-1
D: NA
V: TRBV28
size: NA
DNA: TGTGCCAGCAGTCCCCCAAGGAAAGGCAATGAGCAGTTCTTC
CDR3: CASSPPRKGNEQFF

J: TRBJ2-1
D: NA
V: TRBV19
size: NA
DNA: TGTGCCAGTAAAGGGCTCGATGGCAGAAGCTCCTACAATGAGCAGTTCTTC
CDR3: CASKGLDGRSSYNEQFF

J: TRBJ2-7
D: NA
V: TRBV7-2
size: NA
DNA: TGTGCCAGCAGCCTTGGGACTTGGAGCTCCTACGAGCAGTACTTC
CDR3: CASSLGTWSSYEQYF

J: TRBJ1-1
D: TRBD1
V: TRBV7-9
size: NA
DNA: TGTGCCAGCAGCCTCAGACAGGGACGGACTGAAGCTTTCTTT
CDR3: CASSLRQGRTEAFF

J: TRBJ2-1
D: TRBD2
V: TRBV4-3
size: NA
DNA: TGCGCCAGCAGCCAGGGACTAGCGACATCCTACAATGAGCAGTTCTTC
CDR3: CASSQGLATSYNEQFF

J: TRBJ2-3
D: TRBD2
V: TRBV19
size: NA
DNA: TGTGCCAGTAGTATAGTAGCGGGAGGGGGAGATACGCAGTATTTT
CDR3: CASSIVAGGGDTQYF

J: TRBJ1-3
D: NA
V: TRBV7-9
size: NA
DNA: TGTGCCAGCAGCCCCTTAGACACCATATATTTT
CDR3: CASSPLDTIYF

J: TRBJ2-1
D: NA
V: TRBV14
size: NA
DNA: TGTGCCAGCAGCCAAGAAGGGGTGGAGCAGTTCTTC
CDR3: CASSQEGVEQFF